The clone carrying this T cell receptor beta chain was seen just once. The data belong to a study of technical replicates of blood from a handful of donors. The ends lost 1 base at V and 0 bases at J; junction bases unmatched: 4. CDR1 is SGHDT, CDR2 YYEEEE, per germline. This CDR3 region has 15 residues. This table comes from immunoSEQ multiplex PCR, and its TCRdb copy is limited to in-frame clones, with some not included. The table lists about 74,000 clones, approximately 95% of them singletons, with roughly 0.4% in the top ten. Sequencing input: T cells isolated from PBMCs. This chain joins TRBV5-6 and TRBJ2-7; 7 nucleotides align to TRBD1. This clonotype originated in a human donor in good health. The CDR3 reads CASSLFGTDSYEQYF. The CDR3 nucleotides are TGTGCCAGCAGCTTGTTCGGGACAGACTCCTACGAGCAGTACTTC.